This is a list of T cell receptor beta chains from one sample in a study of technical replicates of blood from several donors. Generated by immunoSEQ multiplex PCR, the TCRdb table keeps only in-frame clones and is missing some. The sample contains tens of thousands of clones, 75% to 90% of which appear only once. The sample taken for sequencing was PBMCs. Receptors were obtained from a human donor in good health. Some clones in this sample may be carry-over from other donors' samples. Each CDR3 is given with its conserved first and last residue. D genes are given only for firm matches. Only part of the rows carry a size: once, few, many, or a class if the clone is expanded.

clone_size: -; v_call: TRBV7-2; d_call: -; j_call: TRBJ2-7; cdr3_aa: CASSFSSSEQYF; cdr3_nt: TGTGCCAGCAGTTTCTCGTCGAGCGAGCAGTACTTC
clone_size: -; v_call: TRBV9; d_call: TRBD2; j_call: TRBJ2-3; cdr3_aa: CASSVASGRAWTDTQYF; cdr3_nt: TGTGCCAGCAGCGTAGCTAGCGGGAGGGCTTGGACAGATACGCAGTATTTT
clone_size: -; v_call: TRBV25-1; d_call: -; j_call: TRBJ2-2; cdr3_aa: CASRRTANTGELFF; cdr3_nt: TGTGCCAGCAGAAGGACAGCGAACACCGGGGAGCTGTTTTTT
clone_size: -; v_call: TRBV18; d_call: TRBD2; j_call: TRBJ2-1; cdr3_aa: CASSPPVAGAYNEQFF; cdr3_nt: TGTGCCAGCTCACCACCGGTCGCGGGGGCCTACAATGAGCAGTTCTTC
clone_size: -; v_call: TRBV7-2; d_call: -; j_call: TRBJ2-2; cdr3_aa: CASSLGPFANTGELFF; cdr3_nt: TGTGCCAGCAGCTTAGGTCCCTTCGCGAACACCGGGGAGCTGTTTTTT
clone_size: -; v_call: TRBV6-6; d_call: -; j_call: TRBJ2-7; cdr3_aa: CASSSGAREQYF; cdr3_nt: TGTGCCAGCAGCTCAGGGGCGAGGGAGCAGTACTTC
clone_size: -; v_call: TRBV6-1; d_call: TRBD1; j_call: TRBJ1-5; cdr3_aa: CASRGQGANQPQHF; cdr3_nt: TGTGCCAGCAGGGGACAGGGCGCCAATCAGCCCCAGCATTTT
clone_size: -; v_call: TRBV4-3; d_call: TRBD1; j_call: TRBJ2-1; cdr3_aa: CASSARDRVGQFF; cdr3_nt: TGCGCCAGCAGCGCCCGGGACAGGGTGGGGCAGTTCTTC
clone_size: once; v_call: TRBV5-1; d_call: TRBD2; j_call: TRBJ2-5; cdr3_aa: CASSLEGARSSGAVLETQYF; cdr3_nt: TGCGCCAGCAGCTTGGAGGGGGCGAGATCTAGCGGGGCGGTCTTAGAGACCCAGTACTTC
clone_size: -; v_call: TRBV4-1; d_call: -; j_call: TRBJ2-1; cdr3_aa: CASSQAGREYNEQFF; cdr3_nt: TGCGCCAGCAGCCAAGCCGGGAGAGAGTACAATGAGCAGTTCTTC
clone_size: few; v_call: TRBV27; d_call: -; j_call: TRBJ1-1; cdr3_aa: CASSLGWAGGNTEAFF; cdr3_nt: TGTGCCAGCAGTCTCGGGTGGGCAGGAGGCAACACTGAAGCTTTCTTT
clone_size: -; v_call: TRBV11-2; d_call: TRBD2; j_call: TRBJ2-1; cdr3_aa: CASSRLAGIYNEQFF; cdr3_nt: TGTGCCAGCAGCCGACTAGCGGGGATATACAATGAGCAGTTCTTC
clone_size: -; v_call: TRBV5-1; d_call: -; j_call: TRBJ2-1; cdr3_aa: CASSYKNEQFF; cdr3_nt: TGCGCCAGCAGCTACAAAAATGAGCAGTTCTTC
clone_size: -; v_call: TRBV11-2; d_call: -; j_call: TRBJ1-3; cdr3_aa: CASSDRTGNTIYF; cdr3_nt: TGTGCCAGCAGCGACAGAACAGGAAACACCATATATTTT
clone_size: -; v_call: TRBV5-1; d_call: -; j_call: TRBJ1-1; cdr3_aa: CASSLAGQNTEAFF; cdr3_nt: TGCGCCAGCAGCTTGGCAGGGCAGAACACTGAAGCTTTCTTT
clone_size: few; v_call: TRBV18; d_call: TRBD2; j_call: TRBJ2-3; cdr3_aa: CASSPPGPREGTDTQYF; cdr3_nt: TGTGCCAGCTCACCACCGGGGCCGCGGGAGGGAACAGATACGCAGTATTTT
clone_size: once; v_call: TRBV7-2; d_call: -; j_call: TRBJ2-3; cdr3_aa: CASSLADFRTDTQYF; cdr3_nt: TGTGCCAGCAGCTTAGCGGACTTTCGCACAGATACGCAGTATTTT
clone_size: -; v_call: TRBV30; d_call: -; j_call: TRBJ1-1; cdr3_aa: CAMKQELEAFF; cdr3_nt: TGTGCCATGAAACAGGAGCTTGAAGCTTTCTTT
clone_size: few; v_call: TRBV4-2; d_call: -; j_call: TRBJ2-5; cdr3_aa: CASSQGVRGETQYF; cdr3_nt: TGTGCCAGCAGCCAAGGTGTCCGAGGGGAGACCCAGTACTTC
clone_size: -; v_call: TRBV28; d_call: -; j_call: TRBJ1-2; cdr3_aa: CASSLGGAGDSYTF; cdr3_nt: TGTGCCAGCAGTTTAGGTGGGGCAGGGGATAGCTACACCTTC
clone_size: few; v_call: TRBV29-1; d_call: TRBD1; j_call: TRBJ2-3; cdr3_aa: CSVENRGLSPDTQYF; cdr3_nt: TGCAGCGTTGAAAACAGGGGGCTAAGCCCAGATACGCAGTATTTT
clone_size: -; v_call: TRBV25-1; d_call: -; j_call: TRBJ2-6; cdr3_aa: CASSETGFSSGANVLTF; cdr3_nt: TGTGCCAGCAGTGAAACGGGATTCAGCTCTGGGGCCAACGTCCTGACTTTC
clone_size: few; v_call: TRBV30; d_call: TRBD1; j_call: TRBJ2-2; cdr3_aa: CAWTDDRDNTGELFF; cdr3_nt: TGTGCCTGGACCGACGACAGGGATAACACCGGGGAGCTGTTTTTT
clone_size: -; v_call: TRBV2; d_call: -; j_call: TRBJ1-2; cdr3_aa: CASSAWPKPAGEDFGYTF; cdr3_nt: TGTGCCAGCAGTGCCTGGCCCAAACCGGCGGGAGAGGATTTTGGCTACACCTTC
clone_size: -; v_call: TRBV9; d_call: TRBD1; j_call: TRBJ1-3; cdr3_aa: CASSGDRLNYGNTIYF; cdr3_nt: TGTGCCAGCAGCGGGGACAGGTTGAATTACGGAAACACCATATATTTT
clone_size: -; v_call: TRBV7-8; d_call: TRBD2; j_call: TRBJ2-1; cdr3_aa: CASSQLAGVYNEQFF; cdr3_nt: TGTGCCAGCAGCCAACTAGCGGGAGTATACAATGAGCAGTTCTTC
clone_size: once; v_call: TRBV5-1; d_call: -; j_call: TRBJ2-3; cdr3_aa: CASSLTSSTDTQYF; cdr3_nt: TGCGCCAGCAGCTTAACTAGCTCCACAGATACGCAGTATTTT
clone_size: few; v_call: TRBV19; d_call: -; j_call: TRBJ1-5; cdr3_aa: CASSIGGSNQPQHF; cdr3_nt: TGTGCCAGTAGTATCGGGGGGAGCAATCAGCCCCAGCATTTT
clone_size: once; v_call: TRBV6-6; d_call: -; j_call: TRBJ1-3; cdr3_aa: CASRGRESLGNTIYF; cdr3_nt: TGTGCCAGCAGGGGTCGGGAGAGTCTTGGAAACACCATATATTTT
clone_size: -; v_call: TRBV19; d_call: -; j_call: TRBJ1-2; cdr3_aa: CASSNSNRVGYTF; cdr3_nt: TGTGCCAGTAGTAATTCGAACAGGGTTGGCTACACCTTC
clone_size: -; v_call: TRBV27; d_call: TRBD2; j_call: TRBJ2-2; cdr3_aa: CASSLFHDPPSGGAGGELFF; cdr3_nt: TGTGCCAGCAGTTTATTTCATGATCCGCCTAGCGGGGGGGCCGGCGGGGAGCTGTTTTTT
clone_size: -; v_call: TRBV7-8; d_call: TRBD1; j_call: TRBJ1-1; cdr3_aa: CASSLNRGTPFTEAFF; cdr3_nt: TGTGCCAGCAGCTTAAACAGGGGGACCCCCTTCACTGAAGCTTTCTTT
clone_size: -; v_call: TRBV7-9; d_call: TRBD2; j_call: TRBJ2-1; cdr3_aa: CASSLNSGRYSSYNEQFF; cdr3_nt: TGTGCCAGCAGCTTAAATAGCGGGAGGTATAGCTCCTACAATGAGCAGTTCTTC
clone_size: -; v_call: TRBV7-3; d_call: TRBD2; j_call: TRBJ2-5; cdr3_aa: CASSLTSGGSETQYF; cdr3_nt: TGTGCCAGCAGCCTGACTAGCGGGGGTTCGGAGACCCAGTACTTC
clone_size: -; v_call: TRBV19; d_call: TRBD1; j_call: TRBJ1-5; cdr3_aa: CASSVNGQAGYQPQHF; cdr3_nt: TGTGCCAGTAGTGTGAACGGACAGGCGGGTTACCAGCCCCAGCATTTT
clone_size: -; v_call: TRBV28; d_call: TRBD1; j_call: TRBJ1-4; cdr3_aa: CASSLWAQGTGEKLFF; cdr3_nt: TGTGCCAGCAGTTTATGGGCACAGGGGACCGGTGAAAAACTGTTTTTT
clone_size: -; v_call: TRBV10-3; d_call: -; j_call: TRBJ1-4; cdr3_aa: CAISPSGGVGEKLFF; cdr3_nt: TGTGCCATCAGCCCAAGCGGGGGCGTGGGAGAAAAACTGTTTTTT
clone_size: -; v_call: TRBV5-1; d_call: -; j_call: TRBJ2-2; cdr3_aa: CASSLESRSGELFF; cdr3_nt: TGCGCCAGCAGCTTGGAGAGCCGGTCCGGGGAGCTGTTTTTT
clone_size: -; v_call: TRBV30; d_call: -; j_call: TRBJ2-1; cdr3_aa: CAWRSTSSRQFF; cdr3_nt: TGTGCCTGGAGGTCAACTAGCAGTCGGCAGTTCTTC
clone_size: -; v_call: TRBV5-1; d_call: -; j_call: TRBJ2-5; cdr3_aa: CASSLGFTLSETQYF; cdr3_nt: TGCGCCAGCAGCCTGGGGTTCACACTATCGGAGACCCAGTACTTC
clone_size: -; v_call: TRBV19; d_call: -; j_call: TRBJ1-1; cdr3_aa: CASSALTSFGTEAFF; cdr3_nt: TGTGCCAGTAGTGCGTTGACATCATTCGGCACTGAAGCTTTCTTT
clone_size: -; v_call: TRBV2; d_call: -; j_call: TRBJ2-1; cdr3_aa: CASRPKNSAGEQFF; cdr3_nt: TGTGCCAGCAGGCCCAAGAATAGTGCGGGTGAGCAGTTCTTC
clone_size: -; v_call: TRBV9; d_call: TRBD2; j_call: TRBJ2-5; cdr3_aa: CASSPSRSPSGGETQYF; cdr3_nt: TGTGCCAGCAGCCCGTCGCGTTCGCCTAGCGGAGGAGAGACCCAGTACTTC
clone_size: -; v_call: TRBV25-1; d_call: -; j_call: TRBJ2-1; cdr3_aa: CASSPPATYNEQFF; cdr3_nt: TGTGCCAGCAGCCCCCCGGCGACATACAATGAGCAGTTCTTC
clone_size: -; v_call: TRBV30; d_call: -; j_call: TRBJ1-5; cdr3_aa: CAWSIGGSQPQHF; cdr3_nt: TGTGCCTGGAGTATAGGGGGAAGTCAGCCCCAGCATTTT
clone_size: -; v_call: TRBV4-2; d_call: TRBD1; j_call: TRBJ1-6; cdr3_aa: CASSSARQGTSYNSPLHF; cdr3_nt: TGTGCCAGCAGCTCCGCCCGACAGGGTACCTCCTATAATTCACCCCTCCACTTT